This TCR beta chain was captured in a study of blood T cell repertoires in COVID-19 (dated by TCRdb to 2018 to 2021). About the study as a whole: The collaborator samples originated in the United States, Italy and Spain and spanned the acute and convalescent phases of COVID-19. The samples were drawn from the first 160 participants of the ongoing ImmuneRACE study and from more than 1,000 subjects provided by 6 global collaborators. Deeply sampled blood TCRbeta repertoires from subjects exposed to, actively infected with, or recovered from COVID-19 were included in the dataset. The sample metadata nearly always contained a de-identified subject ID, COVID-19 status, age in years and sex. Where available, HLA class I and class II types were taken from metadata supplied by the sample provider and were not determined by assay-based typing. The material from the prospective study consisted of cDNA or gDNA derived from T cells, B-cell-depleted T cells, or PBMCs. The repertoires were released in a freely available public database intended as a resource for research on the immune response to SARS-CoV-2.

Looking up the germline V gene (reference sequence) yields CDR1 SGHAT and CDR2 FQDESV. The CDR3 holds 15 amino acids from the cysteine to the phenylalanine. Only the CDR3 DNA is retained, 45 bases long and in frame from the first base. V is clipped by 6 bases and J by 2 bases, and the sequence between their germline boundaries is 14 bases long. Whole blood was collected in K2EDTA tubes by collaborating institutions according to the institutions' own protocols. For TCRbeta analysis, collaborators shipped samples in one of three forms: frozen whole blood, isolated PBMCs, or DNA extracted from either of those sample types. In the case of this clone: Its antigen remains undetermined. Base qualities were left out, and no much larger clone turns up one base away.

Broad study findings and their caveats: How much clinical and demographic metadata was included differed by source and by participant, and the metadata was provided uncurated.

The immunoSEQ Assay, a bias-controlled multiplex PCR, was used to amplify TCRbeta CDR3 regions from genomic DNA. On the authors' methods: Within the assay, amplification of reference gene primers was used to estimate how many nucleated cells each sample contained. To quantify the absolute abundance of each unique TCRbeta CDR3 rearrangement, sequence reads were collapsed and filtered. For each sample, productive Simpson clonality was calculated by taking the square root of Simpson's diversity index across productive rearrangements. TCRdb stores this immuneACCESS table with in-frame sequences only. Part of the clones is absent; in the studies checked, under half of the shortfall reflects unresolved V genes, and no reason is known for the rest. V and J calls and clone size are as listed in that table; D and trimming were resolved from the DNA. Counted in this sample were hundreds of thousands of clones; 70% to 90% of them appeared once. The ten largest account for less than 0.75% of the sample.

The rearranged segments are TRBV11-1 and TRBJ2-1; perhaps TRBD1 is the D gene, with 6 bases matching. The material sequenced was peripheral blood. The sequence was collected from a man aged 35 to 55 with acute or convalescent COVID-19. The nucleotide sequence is TGTGCCAGCAGACTAGTGGACAGCCCCTACAATGAGCAGTTCTTC. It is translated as CASRLVDSPYNEQFF.